These 9 T cell receptor beta chains came from one sample sequenced in a study of blood T cell repertoires in COVID-19. The protocol was immunoSEQ multiplex PCR, while the TCRdb copy is restricted to in-frame clones and leaves out a portion. The sample holds fewer than 200,000 clones, around 77% seen once. Sample: peripheral blood. These TCRs come from a man in his 70s with active or convalescent COVID-19.

The chain has TRBV7-8 and TRBJ2-7; possibly TRBD2 for D (5 bases). This CDR3 has 14 amino acids. Trimming left V 3 bases short and J 5 bases short, with 14 bases between. CDR1 and CDR2 from the germline V gene are SGHVS and FQNEAQ. CDR3 DNA: TGTGCCAGCAGCTTCTGGGGAGCAGGTAACGAGCAGTACTTC. Protein sequence: CASSFWGAGNEQYF.

This clone was seen only a few times. The chain uses TRBV15 and TRBJ1-4; 7 nucleotides agree with TRBD1. Per germline, CDR1 LNHNV and CDR2 YYDKDF (reference sequence). The CDR3 contains 16 residues. J lost 1 base, V lost 3 bases, and 5 bases had no gene match. CDR3 coding DNA: TGTGCCACCAGCAGGGGACAGACGGAAACTAATGAAAAACTGTTTTTT. Its protein is CATSRGQTETNEKLFF.

The gene calls are TRBV9 and TRBJ2-2; unclear D gene. This CDR3 is 12 amino acids long. Trimming pared 4 bases from V and 7 bases from J, leaving 8 bases between. Germline V CDR1 and CDR2: SGDLS, YYNGEE. This CDR3 is CASSPRLGELFF. Written as DNA, the CDR3 is TGTGCCAGCAGCCCCAGGCTCGGGGAGCTGTTTTTT.

The chain uses TRBV5-4 and TRBJ1-2; 8 nucleotides agree with TRBD1. V was pared by 4 bases and J by 5 bases, with 10 bases of the junction left unmatched. Looked up from germline, CDR1 is SGHNT and CDR2 is YYREEE (reference sequence). This CDR3 contains 15 residues. CDR3 nucleotide sequence: TGTGCCAGCAGCGCTCAGGGGGCTGCTTCGTATGGCTACACCTTC. It translates to CASSAQGAASYGYTF.

The chain has TRBV6-5 and TRBJ1-2; a possible D gene is TRBD1 (6 bases). From germline, CDR1 is MNHEY and CDR2 SVGAGI. The CDR3 is made up of 14 amino acids. Trimming took off 5 bases at V and 7 bases at J, with 17 bases between the two ends. The CDR3 loop reads CASSRGGGGPGYTF. The DNA for the CDR3 is TGTGCCAGCAGTAGGGGAGGGGGGGGACCTGGCTACACCTTC.

The V and J genes are TRBV28 and TRBJ2-4, with TRBD2 as a possible D gene (6 bases). Looked up from germline, CDR1 is MDHEN and CDR2 is SYDVKM. The ends were cut back, 4 bases at V and 0 bases at J, with 16 bases in the middle. The CDR3 contains 17 residues. The CDR3: CASSSPGEARAKNIQYF. The CDR3 DNA reads TGTGCCAGCAGTTCCCCGGGGGAGGCCCGAGCCAAAAACATTCAGTACTTC.

The V and J genes are TRBV5-1 and TRBJ1-2, with a tentative D call TRBD1 (6 bases). Germline loops: CDR1 SGHRS, CDR2 YFSETQ. V lost 3 bases and J lost 2, with 14 bases in between. This CDR3 region has 15 residues. The chain's CDR3 is CASSSGAAGNYGYTF. CDR3 bases: TGCGCCAGCAGCTCAGGGGCCGCAGGGAACTATGGCTACACCTTC.

The chain uses TRBV12-3 or TRBV12-4 and TRBJ2-5, with a tentative D call TRBD1 (5 bases). Trimming left V 4 bases short and J 4 bases short, with 7 bases between. The CDR3 is made up of 12 amino acids. CDR3 DNA sequence: TGTGCCAGCAGTTCTAGGGGAGAGACCCAGTACTTC. Its protein product is CASSSRGETQYF.

CDR3 amino acids: CASSEFGGTLNYGYTF. The CDR3 bases are TGTGCCAGCAGTGAATTCGGAGGGACCCTTAACTATGGCTACACCTTC. The gene calls are TRBV6-1 and TRBJ1-2; tentatively, D is TRBD1 (5 bases). V lost 2 bases and J 1 base, leaving 14 bases between the germline ends. Germline lookup yields CDR1 MNHNS and CDR2 SASEGT. CDR3 length equals 16 residues.